This is a list of T cell receptor beta chains from one sample in a study of shared clonotypes between healthy human individuals. The assay was immunoSEQ multiplex PCR, and TCRdb's table has in-frame clones only and misses some. The sample has about 380,000 clones; about 97% are singletons. The material sequenced was memory CD8+ T cells sorted from blood. Source of these receptors: a man under 40 in good health. Each CDR3 is given without its conserved first and last residue.

v_call	cdr3_aa
TRBV5-4	ASSPGTPGNYGYT
TRBV27	ASTGGNSPLH
TRBV20-1	SARGGTEAF
TRBV6-5	ASGRPGQTYGYT
TRBV29-1	SVVPTGRQNEQY
TRBV6-5	ASTKRVTQY
TRBV5-6	ASSLGQGNRY
TRBV7-9	ASSPLEKMNTEAF
TRBV28	ASSWRSSGANVLT
TRBV4-1	ASSQASTGSYEQY
TRBV5-4	ASSLGAKNIQY
TRBV5-4	ASSPPPGGRASPQY
TRBV7-9	ASSLVRGEQY
TRBV2	ASRGDTPYEQY
TRBV19	ASSLGLQWRMEAF
TRBV5-1	ASSLVTSGPYEQY
TRBV9	ASSGPEQGSWQPQH
TRBV2	ASSDRGVYGYT
TRBV5-1	ASSLGAGINSPLH
TRBV5-1	ASSLGGYGYT